This record concerns one T cell receptor beta chain sequence. Its antigen is undetermined. V shed 0 bases and J 9 bases; nucleotides not matched to a gene: 8. The V gene's germline CDR1 is SGDLS and CDR2 YYNGEE. The CDR3 has 16 amino acids. This specimen belongs to a study of CD8+ T cells in alopecia areata. Study details: Treated patients swallowed 5 to 10 mg of oral tofacitinib twice daily. Study-level points and caveats: Tofacitinib significantly decreased scalp clonality and expanded CD8+ clones among top 100. Many expanded lesional clones persisted during tofacitinib (in both scalp and blood).

Extracted RNA was reverse transcribed into cDNA, the sequencing template. Produced via immunoSEQ multiplex PCR; TCRdb's table is partial and in-frame only. The data hold 35,000 to 50,000 clones, with approximately 92% observed a single time. Treatment: oral pan-JAK inhibitor, 5-10 mg twice daily. The sequence was obtained from a human donor with alopecia areata. This chain joins TRBV9 and TRBJ2-1; 11 nucleotides agree with TRBD2. Sequenced material: CD8+ T cells sorted from blood, taken at week 24, from a patient treated with tofacitinib. The CDR3 loop is CASSVALSGTSGEQFF. DNA for the CDR3: TGTGCCAGCAGCGTAGCCCTGAGCGGGACTAGCGGTGAGCAGTTCTTC.